This TCR beta chain was sequenced in a study of T cell changes during pregnancy in multiple sclerosis. Deletions cut 5 bases from V and 0 bases from J, with 14 bases between. The CDR3 loop spans 16 amino acids. Germline-derived CDR1 and CDR2 are SGHAT and FQDESV (reference sequence). Produced via immunoSEQ multiplex PCR; TCRdb's table is partial and in-frame only. The sample holds 15,000 to 20,000 clones, 88% seen once. This chain uses TRBV11-1 with TRBJ1-5; tentative D call: TRBD1 (5 bases). The sequence derives from a female donor in good health, enrolled as a control in a pregnancy study. The specimen was CD4+ T cells from peripheral blood mononuclear cells, collected in the first trimester of pregnancy. The CDR3 spells CASSPRTPYSNQPQHF. In DNA form, the CDR3 reads TGTGCCAGCAGCCCACGGACACCTTATAGCAATCAGCCCCAGCATTTT.